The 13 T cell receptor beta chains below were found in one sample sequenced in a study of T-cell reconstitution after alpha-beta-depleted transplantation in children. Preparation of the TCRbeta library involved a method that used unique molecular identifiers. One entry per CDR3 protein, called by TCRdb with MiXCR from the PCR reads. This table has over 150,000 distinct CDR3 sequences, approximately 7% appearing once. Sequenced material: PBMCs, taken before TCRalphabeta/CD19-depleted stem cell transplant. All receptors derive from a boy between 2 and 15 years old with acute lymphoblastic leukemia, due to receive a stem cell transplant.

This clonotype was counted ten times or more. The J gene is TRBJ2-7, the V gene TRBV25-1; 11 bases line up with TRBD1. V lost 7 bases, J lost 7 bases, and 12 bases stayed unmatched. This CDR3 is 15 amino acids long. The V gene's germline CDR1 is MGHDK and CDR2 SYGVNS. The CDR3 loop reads CASISNIGTGGEQYF. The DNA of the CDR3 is TGTGCCAGCATTTCGAATATTGGGACAGGGGGAGAGCAGTACTTC.

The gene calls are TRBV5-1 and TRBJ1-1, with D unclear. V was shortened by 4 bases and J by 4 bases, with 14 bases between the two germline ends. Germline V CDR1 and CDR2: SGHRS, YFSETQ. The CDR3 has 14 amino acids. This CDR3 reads CASSREMGGTEAFF. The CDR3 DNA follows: TGCGCCAGCAGCCGAGAAATGGGCGGCACTGAAGCTTTCTTT.

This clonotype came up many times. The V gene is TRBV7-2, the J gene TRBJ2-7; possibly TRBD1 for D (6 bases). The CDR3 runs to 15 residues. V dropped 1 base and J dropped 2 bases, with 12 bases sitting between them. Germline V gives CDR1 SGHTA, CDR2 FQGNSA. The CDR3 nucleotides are TGTGCCAGCAGCTTAGGACCAGGGGAGACCTACGAGCAGTACTTC. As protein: CASSLGPGETYEQYF. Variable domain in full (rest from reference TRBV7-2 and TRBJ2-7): GAGVSQSPSNKVTEKGKDVELRCDPISGHTALYWYRQSLGQGLEFLIYFQGNSAPDKSGLPSDRFSAERTGGSVSTLTIQRTQQEDSAVYLCASSLGPGETYEQYFGPGTRLTVT.

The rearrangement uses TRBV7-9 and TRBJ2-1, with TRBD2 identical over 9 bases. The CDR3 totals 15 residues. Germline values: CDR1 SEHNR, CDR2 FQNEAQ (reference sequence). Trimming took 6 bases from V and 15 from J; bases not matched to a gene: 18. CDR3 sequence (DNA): TGTGCCAGCAGTCCAAGGAGGCTAGCGGGACCCCCGATGTTCTTC. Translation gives CASSPRRLAGPPMFF.

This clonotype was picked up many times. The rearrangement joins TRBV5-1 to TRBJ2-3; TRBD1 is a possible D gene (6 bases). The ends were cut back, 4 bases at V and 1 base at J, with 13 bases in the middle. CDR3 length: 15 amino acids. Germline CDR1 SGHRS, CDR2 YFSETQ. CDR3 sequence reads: CASSTRDIRTDTQYF. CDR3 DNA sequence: TGCGCCAGCAGCACCCGGGACATCCGCACAGATACGCAGTATTTT.

The CDR3 spells CASSLNLQGFGGYTF. The CDR3 region has the DNA TGCGCCAGCAGCTTGAACCTACAGGGATTTGGTGGCTACACCTTC. This chain joins TRBV5-1 and TRBJ1-2, with a tentative D call TRBD1 (6 bases). Deletions cut 1 base from V and 7 bases from J, with 17 bases between. Germline CDR1 SGHRS, CDR2 YFSETQ. The CDR3 runs to 15 residues.

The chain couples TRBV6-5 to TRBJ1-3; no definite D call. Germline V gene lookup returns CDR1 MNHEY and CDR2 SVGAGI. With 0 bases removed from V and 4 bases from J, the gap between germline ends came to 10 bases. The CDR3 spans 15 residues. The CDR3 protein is CASSYSPGIGNTIYF. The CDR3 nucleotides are TGTGCCAGCAGTTACTCGCCCGGGATCGGAAACACCATATATTTT.

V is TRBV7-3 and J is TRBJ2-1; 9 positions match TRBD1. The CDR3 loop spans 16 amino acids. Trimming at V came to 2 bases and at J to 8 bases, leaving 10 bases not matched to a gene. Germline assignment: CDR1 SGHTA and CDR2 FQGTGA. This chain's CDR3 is CASSLGSPGQGYEQFF. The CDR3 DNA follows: TGTGCCAGCAGCTTAGGGTCACCGGGACAGGGTTATGAGCAGTTCTTC.

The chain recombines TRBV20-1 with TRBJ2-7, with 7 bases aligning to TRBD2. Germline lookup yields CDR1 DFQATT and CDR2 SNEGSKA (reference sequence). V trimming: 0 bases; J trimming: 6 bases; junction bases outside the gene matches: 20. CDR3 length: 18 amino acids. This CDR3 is CSARDLVFSAGEWCEQYF. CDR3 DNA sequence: TGCAGTGCTAGAGATTTGGTTTTTTCGGCGGGAGAATGGTGCGAGCAGTACTTC.

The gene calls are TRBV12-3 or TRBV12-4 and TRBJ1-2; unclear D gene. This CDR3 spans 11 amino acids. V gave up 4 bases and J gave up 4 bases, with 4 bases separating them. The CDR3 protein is CASSSGYGYTF. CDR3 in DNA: TGTGCCAGCAGTTCAGGCTATGGCTACACCTTC.

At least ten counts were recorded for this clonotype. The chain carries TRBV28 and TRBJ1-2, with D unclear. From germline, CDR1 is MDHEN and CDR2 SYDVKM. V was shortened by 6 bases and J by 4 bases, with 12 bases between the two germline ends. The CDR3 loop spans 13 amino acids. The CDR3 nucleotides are TGTGCCAGCAGGTTCCCCAGTAGCTATGGCTACACCTTC. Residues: CASRFPSSYGYTF.

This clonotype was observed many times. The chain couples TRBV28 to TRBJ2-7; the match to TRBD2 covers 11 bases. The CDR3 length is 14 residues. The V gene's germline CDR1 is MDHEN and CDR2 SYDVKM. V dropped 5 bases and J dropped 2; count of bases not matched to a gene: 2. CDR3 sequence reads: CASSATSGAYEQYF. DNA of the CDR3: TGTGCCAGCAGTGCGACTAGCGGGGCCTACGAGCAGTACTTC.

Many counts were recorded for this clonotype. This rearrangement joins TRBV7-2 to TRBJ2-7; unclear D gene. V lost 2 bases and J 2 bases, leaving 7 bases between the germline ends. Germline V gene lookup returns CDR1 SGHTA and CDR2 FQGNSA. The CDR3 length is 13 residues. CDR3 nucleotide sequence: TGTGCCAGCAGCTTACTCCGGACCTACGAGCAGTACTTC. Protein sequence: CASSLLRTYEQYF.